The 10 T cell receptor beta chains reported below all come from one sample, sequenced in a study of PD-1 blockade in classical Hodgkin lymphoma. This sample's time point: cycle 4 day 1 (C4D1), after 6 weeks of nivolumab. Every patient had relapsed following autologous stem cell transplantation, and cohorts differed in brentuximab vedotin exposure. Profiled with immunoSEQ multiplex PCR; TCRdb holds only in-frame clones, not every one. The sample includes around 20,000 clones, 65% to 85% seen only once; the top ten take roughly a fifth. The starting material was peripheral blood mononuclear cells (PBMCs), obtained before the fourth cycle of nivolumab. The source of these receptors is a human donor with classical Hodgkin lymphoma.

CDR3 amino acids: CASSHHSQGAPPGQPQHF. CDR3 bases: TGTGCCAGCAGCCACCACTCTCAGGGGGCCCCACCGGGTCAGCCCCAGCATTTT. The V call is TRBV16, the J call TRBJ1-5; 8 bases match TRBD1. This CDR3 contains 18 residues. The germline V gene has CDR1 KGHSY and CDR2 FQNENV. The ends lost 3 bases at V and 6 bases at J; junction bases unmatched: 16.

The chain couples TRBV19 to TRBJ1-1; 7 positions match TRBD1. V lost 4 bases and J lost 0; bases outside the gene matches: 2. Per the germline V gene, CDR1 is LNHDA and CDR2 is SQIVND (reference sequence). The CDR3 is 14 residues long. The CDR3 bases are TGTGCCAGTAGTAAGACAGGGCTGAACACTGAAGCTTTCTTT. As protein: CASSKTGLNTEAFF.

This clone was seen more than once but under ten times. The DNA of the CDR3 is TGTGCCAGCAGCGTAGTGGGGACCCCTGAAGCTTTCTTT. It translates to CASSVVGTPEAFF. The rearrangement links TRBV9 to TRBJ1-1, with D maybe TRBD1 (5 bases). The V and J ends lost 0 bases and 6 bases respectively, with 9 bases between them. Germline V gene lookup returns CDR1 SGDLS and CDR2 YYNGEE. The CDR3 consists of 13 residues.

This clone was observed a single time. The rearrangement uses TRBV2 and TRBJ1-1; D not resolved. The CDR3 is 13 residues long. V gave up 2 bases and J gave up 8 bases, with 12 bases separating them. The germline V gene has CDR1 SNHLY and CDR2 FYNNEI. The CDR3 sequence is CASSELVTEEAFF. The DNA of the CDR3 is TGTGCCAGCAGTGAATTGGTAACGGAAGAAGCTTTCTTT.

This clone was seen once. The chain links TRBV19 to TRBJ2-7; D unclear. V gave up 8 bases and J gave up 2 bases, with 13 bases separating them. Looked up from germline, CDR1 is LNHDA and CDR2 is SQIVND (reference sequence). The CDR3 is 13 amino acids. CDR3 DNA: TGTGCCAGTTCCTCCAGAACAACCTACGAGCAGTACTTC. Translating it yields CASSSRTTYEQYF.

This clone showed up just a few times. V is TRBV7-2 and J is TRBJ2-6; D gene ambiguous. CDR1 and CDR2 (germline): SGHTA, FQGNSA. V was shortened by 5 bases and J by 0 bases, with 5 bases between the two germline ends. The CDR3 runs to 14 residues. The CDR3 sequence is CASSPLSGANVLTF. CDR3 bases: TGTGCCAGCAGCCCCCTCTCTGGGGCCAACGTCCTGACTTTC.

The CDR3 DNA sequence: TGTGCCAGCAGCTCTCGGCAGGGGGATTCTGGAAACACCATATATTTT. The encoded protein is CASSSRQGDSGNTIYF. The rearrangement joins TRBV13 to TRBJ1-3; 7 bases match TRBD1. The germline V gene encodes CDR1 PRHDT and CDR2 FYEKMQ (reference sequence). The CDR3 sequence is 16 residues long. J gave up 1 base and V 4 bases, and 7 bases lay outside the gene matches.

V gene TRBV11-2 combines with J gene TRBJ2-7; D gene uncertain. Trimming took 1 base from V and 0 from J, leaving 22 bases between them. Looked up from germline, CDR1 is SGHAT and CDR2 is FQNNGV. The CDR3 is made up of 19 amino acids. CDR3 protein: CASSLGRNPCTPSSYEQYF. CDR3 in DNA: TGTGCCAGCAGCTTAGGGCGTAATCCATGTACCCCCTCCTCCTACGAGCAGTACTTC. Based on the CDR3 plus reference TRBV11-2 and TRBJ2-7, the full variable domain is EAGVAQSPRYKIIEKRQSVAFWCNPISGHATLYWYQQILGQGPKLLIQFQNNGVVDDSQLPKDRFSAERLKGVDSTLKIQPAKLEDSAVYLCASSLGRNPCTPSSYEQYFGPGTRLTVT.

The rearrangement joins TRBV2 to TRBJ1-6; a possible D gene is TRBD1 (5 bases). Germline CDR1 reads SNHLY; CDR2 reads FYNNEI. The CDR3 length is 13 residues. V lost 9 bases and J lost 4, with 10 bases in between. CDR3 residues: CARGTGYNSPLHF. The CDR3 DNA is TGTGCCAGGGGGACTGGTTATAATTCACCCCTCCACTTT.

J is TRBJ2-1 and V is TRBV7-9, with 13 bases aligning to TRBD2. J lost 4 bases, V lost 5 bases, and 8 bases had no gene match. From germline, CDR1 is SEHNR and CDR2 FQNEAQ (reference sequence). The CDR3 is made up of 17 amino acids. CDR3 protein: CASSRGLAGVIYNEQFF. The CDR3 DNA reads TGTGCCAGCAGCCGCGGACTAGCGGGAGTGATTTACAATGAGCAGTTCTTC. The entire variable domain, with the rest obtained from reference TRBV7-9 and TRBJ2-1, is as follows: DTGVSQNPRHKITKRGQNVTFRCDPISEHNRLYWYRQTLGQGPEFLTYFQNEAQLEKSRLLSDRFSAERPKGSFSTLEIQRTEQGDSAMYLCASSRGLAGVIYNEQFFGPGTRLTVL.